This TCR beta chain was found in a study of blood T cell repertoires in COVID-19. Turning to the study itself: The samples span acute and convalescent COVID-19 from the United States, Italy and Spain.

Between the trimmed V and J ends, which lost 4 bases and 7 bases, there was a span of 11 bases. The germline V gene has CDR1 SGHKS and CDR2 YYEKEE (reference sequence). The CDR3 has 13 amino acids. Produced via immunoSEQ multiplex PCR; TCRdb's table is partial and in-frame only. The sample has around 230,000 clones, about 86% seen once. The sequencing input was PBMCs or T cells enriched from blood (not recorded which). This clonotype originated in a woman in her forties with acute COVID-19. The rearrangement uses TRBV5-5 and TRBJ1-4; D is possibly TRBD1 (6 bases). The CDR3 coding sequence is TGTGCCAGCAGCATCGGACAGTTTGAAAAACTGTTTTTT. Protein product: CASSIGQFEKLFF.